This paragraph reports one T cell receptor (beta chain). These data originate in a study of control samples from healthy donors and cancer patients. Germline values: CDR1 LNHDA, CDR2 SQIVND (reference sequence). The V and J ends lost 3 bases and 3 bases respectively, with 12 bases between them. This CDR3 spans 14 amino acids. Data came from immunoSEQ multiplex PCR; TCRdb stores just in-frame clones and leaves some out. Of 96,000 or so clones listed, about 92% are singletons. This chain joins TRBV19 and TRBJ2-7, with D tentatively TRBD1 (6 bases). This clonotype was obtained from a man aged 18 to 35 in good health. Source material: blood. The CDR3 reads CASSISSGVYEQYF. CDR3 nucleotides: TGTGCCAGTAGTATTAGTTCAGGGGTCTACGAGCAGTACTTC.